Listed below are T cell receptor beta chains from one sample, sequenced in a study of regulatory T cells in long-lasting Graves disease. TCRdb reanalysed the multiplex PCR reads using MiXCR and keeps one entry per CDR3 protein. Altogether 510,000 or so distinct CDR3 sequences are present, about 12% being singletons, with the ten largest covering over 7%. These data are also associated with another study on T cells in Graves' hyperthyroidism and ophthalmopathy.

The source material was peripheral blood mononuclear cells (PBMCs), sampled at new diagnosis, from a patient treated with antithyroid drugs. The receptors were gathered from a woman aged 30 to 39 with Graves disease. Each CDR3 is given with its conserved first and last residue. The order of the fields is CDR3 DNA, CDR3 protein, D gene, J gene, V gene, clone size. The D gene is left open where the match is weak. Expanded clones are given a class, and other clones once, few, many or no size at all.

DNA: TGTGCCAGCAGAGCCCCGGGAGCTCGGGGGCAGTTCTTC; CDR3: CASRAPGARGQFF; D: -; J: TRBJ2-1; V: TRBV27; size: many
DNA: TGTGCCAGCAGCCTCAGGTCAAATGAAAAACTGTTTTTT; CDR3: CASSLRSNEKLFF; D: -; J: TRBJ1-4; V: TRBV6-1; size: many
DNA: TGTGCCAGCAGTCTTCCACTAGCTTATGCGTACGAGCAGTACTTC; CDR3: CASSLPLAYAYEQYF; D: -; J: TRBJ2-7; V: TRBV6-2/TRBV6-3; size: many
DNA: TGTGCCAGCAGCTTAGGGTCAGGGGGATATTACGAGCAGTACTTC; CDR3: CASSLGSGGYYEQYF; D: TRBD1; J: TRBJ2-7; V: TRBV13; size: few
DNA: TGTGCCTGGACAAAGGGAGGTGCGGATACGCAGTATTTT; CDR3: CAWTKGGADTQYF; D: -; J: TRBJ2-3; V: TRBV30; size: few
DNA: TGTGCCAGCAGCCGAGACTTGGCGGAAGCTTTCTTT; CDR3: CASSRDLAEAFF; D: -; J: TRBJ1-1; V: TRBV7-2; size: -
DNA: TGTGCCATCAGCCTACAGGGGAGCGAGACCCAGTACTTC; CDR3: CAISLQGSETQYF; D: TRBD1; J: TRBJ2-5; V: TRBV10-3; size: -
DNA: TGTGCCAGCAGTTTCATTCAGGAGTTTAGCAATCAGCCCCAGCATTTT; CDR3: CASSFIQEFSNQPQHF; D: -; J: TRBJ1-5; V: TRBV28; size: many
DNA: TGTGCCTGGGGTAAGGGGGCTAGCGGAAACAATGAGCAGTTCTTC; CDR3: CAWGKGASGNNEQFF; D: -; J: TRBJ2-1; V: TRBV30; size: many
DNA: TGCGCCAGCAGTGTGAGGGGACCAGATACGCAGTATTTT; CDR3: CASSVRGPDTQYF; D: -; J: TRBJ2-3; V: TRBV10-2; size: many
DNA: TGTGCCAGCAGTCCCAAGCGACAGTACTCGTCCCCACCCGAGCAGTACTTC; CDR3: CASSPKRQYSSPPEQYF; D: -; J: TRBJ2-7; V: TRBV27; size: -
DNA: TGTGCCAGCAGCAGCCCGGGCGCTGTAGTGGGACGGTCTGGAAACACCATATATTTT; CDR3: CASSSPGAVVGRSGNTIYF; D: -; J: TRBJ1-3; V: TRBV6-1; size: -
DNA: TGTGCCAGCAGTTGGTCTCTCTCCTACGAGCAGTACTTC; CDR3: CASSWSLSYEQYF; D: -; J: TRBJ2-7; V: TRBV6-2/TRBV6-3; size: few
DNA: TGTGCCAGCAGGACATCAGAACAGGGACCCACCGGGGAGCTGTTTTTT; CDR3: CASRTSEQGPTGELFF; D: -; J: TRBJ2-2; V: TRBV2; size: many
DNA: TGTGCCAGCAGCCAAGCGTTGGGTCAGCCCCAGCATTTT; CDR3: CASSQALGQPQHF; D: -; J: TRBJ1-5; V: TRBV3-1; size: many
DNA: TGTGCCAGCAGCCAACGAACGGGGGGCGAAAAACTGTTTTTT; CDR3: CASSQRTGGEKLFF; D: -; J: TRBJ1-4; V: TRBV14; size: few
DNA: TGTGCCAGCACGCGGGAGGGCAGCTATACGCAGTATTTT; CDR3: CASTREGSYTQYF; D: TRBD2; J: TRBJ2-3; V: TRBV6-2/TRBV6-3; size: few
DNA: TGTGCCAGCAGCTTGGGCCCTAGCGGGTACTACGAGCAGTACTTC; CDR3: CASSLGPSGYYEQYF; D: TRBD2; J: TRBJ2-7; V: TRBV5-6; size: many
DNA: TGTGCCATCAGTGAGATCCCAGGGGGCGGCACTGAAGCTTTCTTT; CDR3: CAISEIPGGGTEAFF; D: TRBD1; J: TRBJ1-1; V: TRBV10-3; size: many
DNA: TGCGCCAGCAGCTTGGCCCCGGGACTTCCCTACGAGCAGTACTTC; CDR3: CASSLAPGLPYEQYF; D: -; J: TRBJ2-7; V: TRBV5-1; size: few
DNA: TGTGCCAGCAGCCCCACATATAGCTCCTACGAGCAGTACTTC; CDR3: CASSPTYSSYEQYF; D: -; J: TRBJ2-7; V: TRBV11-2; size: many
DNA: TGTGCCAGCAGGGGAGCGGGAGACTACGAGCAGTACTTC; CDR3: CASRGAGDYEQYF; D: TRBD2; J: TRBJ2-7; V: TRBV12-3/TRBV12-4; size: -
DNA: TGTGCCAGCATCACGGGACACCAAGAGACCCAGTACTTC; CDR3: CASITGHQETQYF; D: -; J: TRBJ2-5; V: TRBV7-9; size: few
DNA: TGTGCCTGGAGCGCCGCAGGGGCGCGAGGCTACACCTTC; CDR3: CAWSAAGARGYTF; D: -; J: TRBJ1-2; V: TRBV30; size: many
DNA: TGTGCCACCAGCAGAGGAGGACAGCTAGCCAAAAACATTCAGTACTTC; CDR3: CATSRGGQLAKNIQYF; D: -; J: TRBJ2-4; V: TRBV15; size: -
DNA: TGTGCCAGCAGACGACCCGGGACAGGGGGCTCTATAGGGCAGTTCTTC; CDR3: CASRRPGTGGSIGQFF; D: TRBD1; J: TRBJ2-1; V: TRBV6-2/TRBV6-3; size: many
DNA: TGCAGTGCTAGATCACCGGGACAAACCTACGAGCAGTACTTC; CDR3: CSARSPGQTYEQYF; D: -; J: TRBJ2-7; V: TRBV20-1; size: many
DNA: TGCAGTGCTAGAGTCCTTGACAGGGGGGACATTCAGTACTTC; CDR3: CSARVLDRGDIQYF; D: TRBD1; J: TRBJ2-4; V: TRBV20-1; size: many
DNA: TGTGCCAGTAGTATAGACGGGGAAGAGACCCAGTACTTC; CDR3: CASSIDGEETQYF; D: -; J: TRBJ2-5; V: TRBV19; size: many
DNA: TGTGTCAGTAGTATAGACAGGGGCAATCAGCCCCAGCATTTT; CDR3: CVSSIDRGNQPQHF; D: TRBD1; J: TRBJ1-5; V: TRBV19; size: few
DNA: TGTGCCAGCAGTTCTCGTGTGGGGGCCTGGGATGGCTACACCTTC; CDR3: CASSSRVGAWDGYTF; D: -; J: TRBJ1-2; V: TRBV6-2/TRBV6-3; size: few
DNA: TGTGCCACCAGCAGAGATCGGGCCACCCCGTCCGAGCAGTTCTTC; CDR3: CATSRDRATPSEQFF; D: -; J: TRBJ2-1; V: TRBV15; size: few
DNA: TGTGCCAGCAGCTCCATGCCCACAGGGCTCCTTGTTGAGACCCAGTACTTC; CDR3: CASSSMPTGLLVETQYF; D: -; J: TRBJ2-5; V: TRBV5-5; size: few
DNA: TGTGCCAGCAGCGTCGGGACAGGGGAGGGGTACGAGCAGTACTTC; CDR3: CASSVGTGEGYEQYF; D: TRBD1; J: TRBJ2-7; V: TRBV11-2; size: few
DNA: TGTGCTAGTGGTTTCGGGTCGGTGAATACGCAGTATTTT; CDR3: CASGFGSVNTQYF; D: -; J: TRBJ2-3; V: TRBV12-5; size: many
DNA: TGCGCCAGCAGCTTGGGACAGACTAGCACAGATACGCAGTATTTT; CDR3: CASSLGQTSTDTQYF; D: -; J: TRBJ2-3; V: TRBV5-1; size: many
DNA: TGTGCCAGCAGCACCTCATGGGACCGCACAGATACGCAGTATTTT; CDR3: CASSTSWDRTDTQYF; D: -; J: TRBJ2-3; V: TRBV11-3; size: many
DNA: TGTGCCAGCAGTTCCCCCAACAGGGGCTGGGCTGAAGCTTTCTTT; CDR3: CASSSPNRGWAEAFF; D: TRBD1; J: TRBJ1-1; V: TRBV2; size: -
DNA: TGCGCCAGCAGAAATAAGGAGGGGTCTACCGGGGAGCTGTTTTTT; CDR3: CASRNKEGSTGELFF; D: -; J: TRBJ2-2; V: TRBV5-1; size: -
DNA: TGTGCCAGCAGTGACAGACCTATTAGCTATGGCTACACCTTC; CDR3: CASSDRPISYGYTF; D: -; J: TRBJ1-2; V: TRBV2; size: many
DNA: TGTGCCAGCAGTTACCCGCGGGTGAGGGTTTATAATTCACCCCTCCACTTT; CDR3: CASSYPRVRVYNSPLHF; D: -; J: TRBJ1-6; V: TRBV6-5; size: -